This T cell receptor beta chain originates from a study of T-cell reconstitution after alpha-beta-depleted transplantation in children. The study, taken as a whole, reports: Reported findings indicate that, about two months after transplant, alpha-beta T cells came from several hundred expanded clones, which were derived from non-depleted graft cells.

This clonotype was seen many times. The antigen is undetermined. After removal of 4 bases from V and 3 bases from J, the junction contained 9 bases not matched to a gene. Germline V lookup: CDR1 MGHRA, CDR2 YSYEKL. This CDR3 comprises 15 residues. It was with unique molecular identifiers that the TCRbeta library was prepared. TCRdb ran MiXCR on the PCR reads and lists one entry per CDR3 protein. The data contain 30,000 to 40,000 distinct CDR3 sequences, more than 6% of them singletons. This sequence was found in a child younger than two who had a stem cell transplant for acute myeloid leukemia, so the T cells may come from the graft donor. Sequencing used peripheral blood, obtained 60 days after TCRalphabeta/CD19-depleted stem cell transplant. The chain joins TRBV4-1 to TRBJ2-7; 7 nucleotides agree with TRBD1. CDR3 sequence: CASSPGTVPNYEQYF. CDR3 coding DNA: TGCGCCAGCAGCCCCGGGACAGTACCGAACTACGAGCAGTACTTC.